Below are 24 T cell receptor beta chains sequenced from a single sample in a study of blood T cell repertoires in COVID-19. Sequenced by immunoSEQ multiplex PCR; TCRdb stores in-frame clones only, minus some. Of approximately 150,000 clones in the sample, approximately 87% were seen once. Source material: peripheral blood. The receptors here all came from a woman in her 70s with acute or convalescent COVID-19.

The chain is built from TRBV4-1 and TRBJ1-2, with D hard to call. The V gene lost 0 bases and the J gene lost 0 bases, with 8 bases spanning the gap. In germline, CDR1 is MGHRA, CDR2 YSYEKL. This CDR3 region has 15 residues. As DNA, the CDR3 is TGCGCCAGCAGCCAAGACCCGGGGACTAACTATGGCTACACCTTC. It encodes CASSQDPGTNYGYTF.

The chain has TRBV30 and TRBJ1-2, with a tentative D call TRBD1 (6 bases). The CDR3 is made up of 13 amino acids. The ends were cut back, 0 bases at V and 8 bases at J, with 13 bases in the middle. Germline V gene lookup returns CDR1 GTSNPN and CDR2 SVGIG (reference sequence). The CDR3 DNA sequence: TGTGCCTGGAGTGTACCCCAGGGGAAGGGCTACACCTTC. This sequence encodes CAWSVPQGKGYTF.

CDR3 loop: CASSLYSGGQGVGGYTF. In nucleotides, the CDR3 is TGTGCCAGCAGTTTATACTCTGGTGGGCAGGGGGTTGGTGGCTACACCTTC. The gene calls are TRBV28 and TRBJ1-2; 7 nucleotides align to TRBD1. V was clipped by 1 base and J by 7 bases; unmatched bases: 15. The CDR3 sequence is 17 residues long. Germline-derived CDR1 and CDR2 are MDHEN and SYDVKM.

The rearrangement links TRBV6-1 to TRBJ1-2; perhaps TRBD1 as D (5 bases). Per the germline V gene, CDR1 is MNHNS and CDR2 is SASEGT. The CDR3 runs 15 residues. Between the trimmed V and J ends, which lost 1 base and 5 bases, there was a span of 14 bases. The CDR3 sequence: CASSEDVGAIYGYTF. As DNA, the CDR3 is TGTGCCAGCAGTGAAGACGTAGGGGCGATTTATGGCTACACCTTC.

The V call is TRBV6-5, the J call TRBJ2-2; 7 bases match TRBD1. Trimming cost V 8 bases and J 2 bases; bases outside gene matches: 5. This CDR3 is 14 amino acids long. In germline, CDR1 is MNHEY, CDR2 SVGAGI. CDR3 protein: CASAGGRNTGELFF. CDR3 bases: TGTGCCAGCGCAGGGGGTAGAAACACCGGGGAGCTGTTTTTT.

The count of this clone is one. The J gene is TRBJ1-3, the V gene TRBV30; 7 nucleotides match TRBD1. Losses at the gene ends were 1 base for V and 7 bases for J; bases not matched to a gene: 7. Per the germline V gene, CDR1 is GTSNPN and CDR2 is SVGIG (reference sequence). The CDR3 contains 14 residues. CDR3 nucleotide sequence: TGTGCCTGGAGTGGGGGACAGTCGTTTAACACCATATATTTT. This codes for CAWSGGQSFNTIYF.

The genes are TRBV11-2 and TRBJ2-7, with D perhaps matching TRBD1 (6 bases). V was clipped by 5 bases and J by 7 bases, with 21 bases between them. Germline V gene sequence: CDR1 SGHAT, CDR2 FQNNGV. The CDR3 spans 15 residues. The CDR3 bases are TGTGCCAGCAGCCCTTACCCAGCAGGGGAGAGGGAGCAGTACTTC. It specifies CASSPYPAGEREQYF.

The CDR3 loop is CASSDPSRVNIQYF. The CDR3 region has the DNA TGTGCCAGTAGTGACCCAAGTCGGGTAAACATTCAGTACTTC. The chain links TRBV19 to TRBJ2-4; D remains unclear. Per germline, CDR1 LNHDA and CDR2 SQIVND (reference sequence). CDR3 length equals 14 residues. Trimming took 5 bases from V and 6 from J, leaving 14 bases between them.

The CDR3 region is CASSSQEDTQYF. The CDR3 coding sequence is TGTGCCAGCAGCTCTCAGGAAGATACGCAGTATTTT. The chain recombines TRBV7-2 with TRBJ2-3; no clear D gene. CDR3 size: 12 residues. V was trimmed by 4 bases and J by 5 bases, leaving 7 bases between them. Germline assignment: CDR1 SGHTA and CDR2 FQGNSA.

The rearrangement joins TRBV7-9 to TRBJ2-2; tentatively, D is TRBD2 (6 bases). Trimming removed 6 bases from V and 3 bases from J, with 17 bases in between. Germline assignment: CDR1 SEHNR and CDR2 FQNEAQ (reference sequence). This CDR3 has 16 amino acids. The CDR3: CASSSSREVYTGELFF. The CDR3 DNA reads as TGTGCCAGCAGTAGCAGCAGGGAGGTGTACACCGGGGAGCTGTTTTTT. The full variable domain, in which reference TRBV7-9 and TRBJ2-2 provide the parts outside the CDR3, is DTGVSQNPRHKITKRGQNVTFRCDPISEHNRLYWYRQTLGQGPEFLTYFQNEAQLEKSRLLSDRFSAERPKGSFSTLEIQRTEQGDSAMYLCASSSSREVYTGELFFGEGSRLTVL.

The chain employs TRBV4-3 and TRBJ1-4, with a weak D call TRBD1 (5 bases). The V gene lost 4 bases and the J gene lost 0 bases, with 12 bases spanning the gap. CDR3 size: 16 residues. The germline gives CDR1 LGHNA, CDR2 YSLEER. The CDR3 reads CASSPGHTATNEKLFF. The CDR3 coding sequence is TGCGCCAGCAGCCCCGGACATACTGCAACTAATGAAAAACTGTTTTTT.

The chain employs TRBV13 and TRBJ1-4; a possible D gene is TRBD1 (6 bases). The CDR3 runs to 15 residues. CDR1 PRHDT and CDR2 FYEKMQ come from the germline V gene (reference sequence). With 2 bases removed from V and 7 bases from J, the gap between germline ends came to 14 bases. In DNA, the CDR3 is TGTGCCAGCAGCTTAATGACAGGCGTTTCTGAAAAACTGTTTTTT. This sequence encodes CASSLMTGVSEKLFF.

The V gene is TRBV20-1, the J gene TRBJ2-7, with 9 bases lining up with TRBD1. From germline, CDR1 is DFQATT and CDR2 SNEGSKA (reference sequence). Trimming removed 3 bases from V and 3 bases from J; junction bases left unmatched: 6. The CDR3 runs to 14 residues. Here the CDR3 reads CSASPQGAFYEQYF. In nucleotides, the CDR3 is TGCAGTGCTAGTCCACAGGGGGCGTTCTACGAGCAGTACTTC.

The V call is TRBV6-2 or TRBV6-3, the J call TRBJ2-7, with D perhaps matching TRBD1 (6 bases). Germline V gives CDR1 MNHEY, CDR2 SVGEGT. The CDR3 has 16 residues. Trimming removed 6 bases from V and 3 bases from J, with 21 bases in between. The CDR3 nucleotides are TGTGCCAGCAGCCCGGGGTGGGGCGGACAGCTCTACGAGCAGTACTTC. Its protein product is CASSPGWGGQLYEQYF.

The chain joins TRBV20-1 to TRBJ1-5; D gene uncertain. The CDR3 is 15 amino acids. From germline, CDR1 is DFQATT and CDR2 SNEGSKA (reference sequence). V was clipped by 3 bases and J by 0 bases, with 12 bases between them. Written as DNA, the CDR3 is TGCAGTGCTAGTCCGCGCAAATATAGCAATCAGCCCCAGCATTTT. It encodes CSASPRKYSNQPQHF.

The chain joins TRBV6-1 to TRBJ2-7; 8 bases map to TRBD1. The V gene end was trimmed by 2 bases and the J gene end by 4 bases; junction bases not matched to a gene: 13. CDR1 and CDR2 (germline): MNHNS, SASEGT. The CDR3 consists of 17 residues. CDR3 in DNA: TGTGCCAGCAGTGAAAGCCCGGACAGGGCTCTTGGGTACGAGCAGTACTTC. It codes for CASSESPDRALGYEQYF.

The CDR3 nucleotides are TGTGCCAGCAGTTACTCTGAGGGCTATGAGCAGTTCTTC. This sequence encodes CASSYSEGYEQFF. V gene TRBV6-5 combines with J gene TRBJ2-1; D perhaps matches TRBD2 (5 bases). This CDR3 is built from 13 residues. Between the trimmed V and J ends, which lost 0 bases and 8 bases, there was a span of 8 bases. Germline CDR1 reads MNHEY; CDR2 reads SVGAGI.

The chain combines TRBV7-2 with TRBJ1-1; D perhaps matches TRBD1 (6 bases). The CDR3 contains 15 residues. Germline loops: CDR1 SGHTA, CDR2 FQGNSA. V was cut by 7 bases and J by 0 bases, with 15 bases left in between. This chain's CDR3 is CASKDSKTLNTEAFF. The CDR3 region has the DNA TGTGCCAGCAAGGACAGCAAAACCTTGAACACTGAAGCTTTCTTT.

This clone appeared a single time. Other DNA sequences in this sample translate to the same CDR3. The gene calls are TRBV7-3 and TRBJ2-1, with D perhaps TRBD2 (6 bases). V lost 0 bases, J lost 4 bases, and 7 bases lay in between. The CDR3 contains 14 residues. Germline V CDR1 and CDR2: SGHTA, FQGTGA. This CDR3 is CASSLTSGYNEQFF. The CDR3 DNA sequence: TGTGCCAGCAGCTTAACTAGCGGTTACAATGAGCAGTTCTTC.

The chain uses TRBV15 and TRBJ2-5, with D perhaps TRBD2 (5 bases). V dropped 1 base and J dropped 4 bases, with 10 bases sitting between them. The CDR3 covers 14 residues. Germline V gives CDR1 LNHNV, CDR2 YYDKDF (reference sequence). The CDR3 DNA reads as TGTGCCACCAGCAGAGGGGGAGTTGGAGAGACCCAGTACTTC. The encoded protein is CATSRGGVGETQYF.

The chain joins TRBV6-2 or TRBV6-3 to TRBJ1-5; D unresolved. This CDR3 spans 18 amino acids. Germline CDR1 and CDR2: MNHEY and SVGEGT. V lost 3 bases and J 0 bases, leaving 18 bases between the germline ends. The CDR3: CASSYSNLGRYSNQPQHF. The CDR3 bases are TGTGCCAGCAGTTATTCAAATCTCGGGAGGTATAGCAATCAGCCCCAGCATTTT.

The genes are TRBV9 and TRBJ2-5, with TRBD2 identical over 9 bases. After removal of 1 base from V and 5 bases from J, the junction contained 9 bases not matched to a gene. The V gene's germline CDR1 is SGDLS and CDR2 YYNGEE. The CDR3 is 16 amino acids. The CDR3 DNA reads TGTGCCAGCAGCGTAAGAGAGGGACTAGCTTGGGAGACCCAGTACTTC. Translated: CASSVREGLAWETQYF.

The chain is built from TRBV5-1 and TRBJ1-2; TRBD1 matches 9 bases. Germline V gives CDR1 SGHRS, CDR2 YFSETQ. V dropped 1 base and J dropped 8; count of bases not matched to a gene: 6. The CDR3 has 14 residues. CDR3 coding DNA: TGCGCCAGCAGCTTGACTGTGGGGACAGGGGGCTACACCTTC. Residues: CASSLTVGTGGYTF.

This chain links TRBV6-5 with TRBJ1-2; D is possibly TRBD1 (6 bases). This CDR3 comprises 12 residues. The germline gives CDR1 MNHEY, CDR2 SVGAGI. Trimming stripped 8 bases from V and 1 base from J, with 8 bases between. For the CDR3, the DNA is TGTGCCAGCGGGGGCGGTAACTATGGCTACACCTTC. Protein sequence: CASGGGNYGYTF.